This entry is about one TCR beta chain. Unmatched junction bases numbered 4, after V lost 5 bases and J lost 2 bases. Germline-derived CDR1 and CDR2 are WSHSY and SAAADI. This CDR3 has 14 residues. This specimen comes from a study of OX40 agonist ivuxolimab in advanced cancers. Study background: Across the patients, intravenous ivuxolimab was delivered every 2 weeks at 0.01 to 10 mg/kg.

The protocol was immunoSEQ multiplex PCR, while the TCRdb copy is restricted to in-frame clones and leaves out a portion. The repertoire consists of 35,000 to 45,000 clones, with about four fifths occurring once and the leading ten covering roughly 24%. This TCR came from an adult with an advanced solid tumor such as melanoma, head and neck, liver or kidney cancer. The source was CD4+ or CD8+ T cells sorted from blood, collected in a trial of the OX40 agonist ivuxolimab. The V call is TRBV10-2, the J call TRBJ1-2; 8 positions match TRBD1. CDR3 region: CASSPRDRNYGYTF. CDR3 nucleotide sequence: TGCGCCAGCAGTCCACGGGACAGGAACTATGGCTACACCTTC.